This record covers a single T cell receptor beta chain. There are a few counts of this clonotype. Its antigen is currently not known. One base away there is no much larger clone; base qualities are not given. This entry is derived from a study of T-cell memory formation after mild COVID-19 (dated by TCRdb to about 2021). Looking at the study overall: Most TCR sequence clusters were specific to one of the two donors. In two donors, T-cell clones that expanded and contracted after mild COVID-19 were followed by sequencing TCRalpha and TCRbeta repertoires longitudinally. The cohort was made up of two young adult volunteers, one female and one male, who were previously healthy.

Overall results and qualifications from the work: Balanced CD4/CD8 phenotypes were observed for clones contracting from day 15 to 85, whereas a bias towards CD4+ was observed for a second wave of clones expanding from day 15 to 37. The study covered only a couple of mild cases, and larger cohorts including severe cases with pre-infection samples were considered necessary. Whether the second-wave clones peaking on day 37 were SARS-CoV-2 specific was not confirmed. Some responding clones were detected in pre-infection memory, which suggested that pre-existing cross-reactive memory T cells had joined the SARS-CoV-2 response. Contracting CD4+ clones were found mainly in CM and EM memory subsets, while CD8+ clones were enriched in EMRA.

PBMCs were isolated by Ficoll-Paque density gradient centrifugation. Measured from the cysteine to the phenylalanine, the CDR3 is 16 residues long. The retained sequence is limited to the CDR3, 48 bases, with the frame set at the first base. Trimming takes 4 bases off V and 0 bases off J; junction bases not matched to a gene: 6. The germline V gene yields MGHRA for CDR1 and YSYEKL for CDR2. These reads were obtained on an Illumina NovaSeq 6000. TCRalpha and TCRbeta cDNA libraries were built by 5'RACE with constant-segment primers, adding sample barcodes and unique molecular identifiers. RNA was extracted from every sample with Trizol reagent. Amplification of the libraries took two PCR steps, and the second step added a second sample barcode plus Illumina TruSeq adapters. Sequencing of libraries was performed on an Illumina NovaSeq with 2 x 150 bp paired-end reads. In the authors' own workflow: Demultiplexing of reads and collapsing into UMI-guided consensus sequences were performed with migec v1.2.7. Using mixcr v2.1.11, UMI consensuses were aligned to TRA and TRB V and J templates and then assembled into clonotypes. Clonotypes were classified as expanded or contracted when called significant by both edgeR and NoisET, with noise models trained on biological replicates. For edgeR calls, the thresholds were a false discovery rate-adjusted p below 0.01 and a log2 fold-change of 1. As an exploratory analysis of dynamics, max-normalized trajectories of the 1000 most abundant clonotypes were examined with PCA combined with hierarchical clustering. Each responding clone was given a CD4 or CD8 phenotype based on the CD4+ and CD8+ repertoires, which had been sequenced separately. TCRdb reprocessed the public reads (quality trimming at Q25 with fastp, clone calling with MiXCR) and kept in-frame beta chains. Rows with a matching CDR3 protein are joined into one entry that keeps the most common DNA and genes. These V and J calls derive from TCRdb rather than the authors' analysis. Here the sample has about 390,000 distinct CDR3 sequences; 15% to 20% occur a single time. Clones ranked in the top ten supply around a fifth of the sample.

The receptor was isolated from a man aged 18 to 35 who had mild COVID-19 (a few samples of this study predate the infection). The sample titles of this study are shuffled in the database, so cell type and time point are left out; the donor was told from shared clones. Sequenced material: PBMCs or a T cell subset sorted from them (not recorded which). The sequence links TRBV4-1 to TRBJ2-3, with 8 bases matching TRBD1. In nucleotide form, the sequence is TGCGCCAGCAGCCGACAGGGGAGGTTGAGCACAGATACGCAGTATTTT. Its protein is CASSRQGRLSTDTQYF.